The 30 T cell receptor beta chains reported below all come from one sample, sequenced in a study of T cell responses to AZD1222 COVID-19 vaccine. This table comes from immunoSEQ multiplex PCR, and its TCRdb copy is limited to in-frame clones, with some not included. The table lists approximately 150,000 clones, 80% to 95% of them singletons. The sample consisted of peripheral blood, taken 28 days after the second AZD1222 dose. These receptor sequences come from an adult who received the AZD1222 COVID-19 vaccine.

The chain employs TRBV18 and TRBJ1-1; D gene ambiguous. The CDR3 has 13 residues. Trimming took 3 bases from V and 0 from J, leaving 5 bases between them. Germline loops: CDR1 KGHSH, CDR2 LQKENI. CDR3 loop: CASSPIMNTEAFF. In DNA form, the CDR3 reads TGTGCCAGCTCACCGATCATGAACACTGAAGCTTTCTTT. The entire variable domain, with the rest obtained from reference TRBV18 and TRBJ1-1, is as follows: NAGVMQNPRHLVRRRGQEARLRCSPMKGHSHVYWYRQLPEEGLKFMVYLQKENIIDESGMPKERFSAEFPKEGPSILRIQQVVRGDSAAYFCASSPIMNTEAFFGQGTRLTVV.

The chain uses TRBV28 and TRBJ2-7; D gene ambiguous. Germline V lookup: CDR1 MDHEN, CDR2 SYDVKM. Trimming shortened V by 7 bases and J by 7 bases, and 20 bases separated the two germline ends. The CDR3 extends over 14 amino acids. CDR3 sequence: CASKGAVPLGEQYF. DNA for the CDR3: TGTGCCAGCAAAGGCGCTGTCCCTTTAGGGGAGCAGTACTTC.

As to this clone: The same CDR3 can be traced to other DNA sequences in this sample. V is TRBV5-4 and J is TRBJ1-1; 11 nucleotides line up with TRBD1. The CDR3 sequence is 15 residues long. The V gene's germline CDR1 is SGHNT and CDR2 YYREEE (reference sequence). Trimming removed 0 bases from V and 5 bases from J; junction bases left unmatched: 3. For the CDR3, the DNA is TGTGCCAGCAGCTTGGCCGGGACAGGGGGAACTGAAGCTTTCTTT. Translating it yields CASSLAGTGGTEAFF.

The chain has TRBV10-2 and TRBJ2-1; D is unresolved. The V gene's germline CDR1 is WSHSY and CDR2 SAAADI. V was shortened by 2 bases and J by 6 bases, with 11 bases between the two germline ends. This CDR3 has 14 residues. CDR3 sequence (DNA): TGCGCCAGCAGTGAGCTCCGACTCACCAATGAGCAGTTCTTC. This encodes CASSELRLTNEQFF.

The rearrangement uses TRBV6-6 and TRBJ1-5; D not resolved. Germline V lookup: CDR1 MNHNY, CDR2 SVGAGI (reference sequence). V was pared by 3 bases and J by 0 bases, with 6 bases between. This CDR3 has 14 amino acids. The CDR3 loop is CASSYGVSNQPQHF. DNA of the CDR3: TGTGCCAGCAGTTATGGGGTTAGCAATCAGCCCCAGCATTTT.

The chain combines TRBV19 with TRBJ2-7; tentatively, D is TRBD1 or TRBD2 (5 bases each). Germline CDR1 reads LNHDA; CDR2 reads SQIVND (reference sequence). The CDR3 sequence is 14 residues long. Trimming removed 9 bases at V and 3 bases at J, with 18 bases between. The CDR3 protein is CASSPGTDVYEQYF. DNA of the CDR3: TGTGCCAGCTCCCCCGGGACCGACGTCTACGAGCAGTACTTC.

The rearrangement uses TRBV5-1 and TRBJ1-2; D is possibly TRBD1 (6 bases). CDR3 length: 13 amino acids. Germline loops: CDR1 SGHRS, CDR2 YFSETQ. V lost 5 bases and J 5 bases, leaving 13 bases between the germline ends. CDR3 DNA: TGCGCCAGCAGTAGTACAGGGTCATATGGCTACACCTTC. Amino acid sequence: CASSSTGSYGYTF.

This clone was found once. The chain is built from TRBV19 and TRBJ2-1; tentatively, D is TRBD1 or TRBD2 (5 bases each). This CDR3 comprises 16 residues. In germline, CDR1 is LNHDA, CDR2 SQIVND (reference sequence). The V gene lost 6 bases and the J gene lost 5 bases, with 20 bases spanning the gap. CDR3 loop: CASSLPGRRVDNEQFF. Written as DNA, the CDR3 is TGTGCCAGTAGCCTTCCGGGGCGTCGGGTAGACAATGAGCAGTTCTTC.

The chain joins TRBV30 to TRBJ1-5; no clear D. The CDR3 spans 14 residues. Germline-derived CDR1 and CDR2 are GTSNPN and SVGIG (reference sequence). The germline V and J ends were trimmed by 1 base and 3 bases, with 10 bases remaining between them. This CDR3 is CAWSAGGYNQPQHF. DNA for the CDR3: TGTGCCTGGAGTGCTGGAGGGTACAATCAGCCCCAGCATTTT.

This rearrangement joins TRBV5-1 to TRBJ1-2; possible D gene TRBD1, 6 bases. CDR1 is SGHRS and CDR2 is YFSETQ in the germline V gene. Between the trimmed V and J ends, which lost 4 bases and 6 bases, there was a span of 16 bases. This CDR3 region has 14 residues. DNA for the CDR3: TGCGCCAGCAGCCCCTCGACAGGAAAGGATGGCTACACCTTC. Translated, it gives CASSPSTGKDGYTF.

Concerning this clone: The sample carries other DNA sequences with the same CDR3. This chain links TRBV6-5 with TRBJ1-5, with D maybe TRBD1 (5 bases). Trimming pared 0 bases from V and 2 bases from J, leaving 8 bases between. Germline V gene lookup returns CDR1 MNHEY and CDR2 SVGAGI. The CDR3 is 15 amino acids. The CDR3 region is CASSYSQGGNQPQHF. The CDR3 nucleotides are TGTGCCAGCAGTTACTCGCAGGGCGGCAATCAGCCCCAGCATTTT.

V is TRBV10-1 and J is TRBJ2-1, with D perhaps matching TRBD1 or TRBD2 (6 bases each). From germline, CDR1 is WNHNN and CDR2 SYGVQD (reference sequence). Between the trimmed V and J ends, which lost 6 bases and 7 bases, there was a span of 16 bases. The CDR3 has 14 amino acids. CDR3 loop: CASSPVGGGNEQFF. The CDR3 nucleotides read TGCGCCAGCAGCCCAGTGGGGGGCGGAAATGAGCAGTTCTTC.

The chain carries TRBV6-1 and TRBJ2-7; D remains unclear. The CDR3 length is 18 residues. V shed 1 base and J shed 6 bases, with 25 bases lying between them. The germline V gene encodes CDR1 MNHNS and CDR2 SASEGT. CDR3 coding DNA: TGTGCCAGCAGTGAAGGAGCTGAACATAATTCACTCTCGCGCGAGCAGTACTTC. Amino acids: CASSEGAEHNSLSREQYF.

This CDR3 is CSVVPSSGRRTDTQYF. The CDR3 coding sequence is TGCAGCGTTGTCCCGTCTAGCGGGAGGCGCACAGATACGCAGTATTTT. The V call is TRBV29-1, the J call TRBJ2-3, with TRBD2 matching over 11 bases. The germline V gene encodes CDR1 SQVTM and CDR2 ANQGSEA. Trimming took 4 bases from V and 1 from J; bases not matched to a gene: 7. The CDR3 runs to 16 residues.

This chain joins TRBV30 and TRBJ1-2; TRBD1 is a possible D gene (5 bases). The length of the CDR3 is 13 residues. V gave up 3 bases and J gave up 3 bases, with 11 bases separating them. Germline V gives CDR1 GTSNPN, CDR2 SVGIG (reference sequence). The CDR3 bases are TGTGCCTGGAGCGCCGGGGCCCACTATGGCTACACCTTC. Amino acids: CAWSAGAHYGYTF.

The chain has TRBV12-5 and TRBJ1-3; D ambiguous. This CDR3 spans 13 amino acids. V lost 6 bases to trimming and J lost 1 base, with 7 bases between them. Germline values: CDR1 LGHNT, CDR2 FRNRAP. The CDR3 sequence is CASGGGSGNTIYF. CDR3 DNA sequence: TGTGCTAGTGGAGGTGGATCTGGAAACACCATATATTTT.

The rearrangement joins TRBV6-6 to TRBJ2-1, with 9 bases identical to TRBD2. Germline CDR1 reads MNHNY; CDR2 reads SVGAGI (reference sequence). After removal of 1 base from V and 9 bases from J, the junction contained 7 bases not matched to a gene. CDR3 length: 15 amino acids. CDR3 nucleotide sequence: TGTGCCAGCAGTTACTACGGTAGCGGGAGAGGTGAGCAGTTCTTC. Encoded protein: CASSYYGSGRGEQFF.

The chain is built from TRBV19 and TRBJ1-1; 7 bases fit TRBD1. V shed 5 bases, J shed 1 base, and the junction held 4 bases outside the gene matches. Germline assignment: CDR1 LNHDA and CDR2 SQIVND (reference sequence). There are 14 residues in the CDR3. Here the CDR3 reads CASSGRGRNTEAFF. The CDR3 DNA reads TGTGCCAGTAGTGGGAGGGGGCGGAACACTGAAGCTTTCTTT.

The chain joins TRBV10-3 to TRBJ2-1; D remains ambiguous. CDR1 ENHRY and CDR2 SYGVKD come from the germline V gene. V lost 0 bases and J 4 bases, leaving 16 bases between the germline ends. This CDR3 is built from 17 residues. The CDR3 DNA reads as TGTGCCATCAGTGAGTCGACAACGCCGAGCGTTTACAATGAGCAGTTCTTC. It codes for CAISESTTPSVYNEQFF.

In DNA, the CDR3 is TGTGCCAGCAGTTCGACCGCGGGTCTGAGGAACACCATATATTTT. It codes for CASSSTAGLRNTIYF. The chain uses TRBV6-5 and TRBJ1-3; D gene unclear. The V gene lost 4 bases and the J gene lost 7 bases, with 17 bases spanning the gap. The CDR3 covers 15 residues. Germline lookup yields CDR1 MNHEY and CDR2 SVGAGI.

V and J are TRBV15 and TRBJ1-1; the D is unclear. Trimming took off 0 bases at V and 10 bases at J, with 15 bases between the two ends. Germline V CDR1 and CDR2: LNHNV, YYDKDF (reference sequence). This CDR3 contains 14 residues. This CDR3 is CATSRENAPTGAFF. The CDR3 nucleotides are TGTGCCACCAGCAGAGAAAACGCCCCTACGGGAGCTTTCTTT.

The chain uses TRBV28 and TRBJ1-6; D is unresolved. Trimming shortened V by 5 bases and J by 0 bases, and 11 bases separated the two germline ends. Germline V gene data show CDR1 as MDHEN and CDR2 as SYDVKM. The CDR3 has 16 amino acids. CDR3 DNA: TGTGCCAGCAGTCCCCCGACGGACTCCTATAATTCACCCCTCCACTTT. Translation: CASSPPTDSYNSPLHF.

This chain joins TRBV2 and TRBJ2-5; 7 nucleotides agree with TRBD2. The CDR3 runs to 16 residues. CDR1 and CDR2 (germline): SNHLY, FYNNEI. J gave up 4 bases and V 0 bases, and 8 bases lay outside the gene matches. CDR3 sequence (DNA): TGTGCCAGCAGTGAAGCCCCCCCGGGAGGAGGAGAGACCCAGTACTTC. Amino acids: CASSEAPPGGGETQYF.

The genes are TRBV29-1 and TRBJ2-2, with TRBD2 matching over 10 bases. Germline loops: CDR1 SQVTM, CDR2 ANQGSEA. Trimming at V came to 4 bases and at J to 5 bases, leaving 10 bases not matched to a gene. The CDR3 covers 16 residues. Written as DNA, the CDR3 is TGCAGCGTTGTTTTAGCGGGAGGAACCGTTACCGGGGAGCTGTTTTTT. Translating gives CSVVLAGGTVTGELFF.

This clone was detected once. The DNA for the CDR3 is TGTGCCAGCTCACTCGGACAGCTCCACTTACAGCATTTT. Residues: CASSLGQLHLQHF. V usage is TRBV18 and J usage is TRBJ1-5, with TRBD1 as a possible D gene (6 bases). The CDR3 loop spans 13 amino acids. Germline V gene sequence: CDR1 KGHSH, CDR2 LQKENI. V lost 4 bases and J 13 bases, leaving 17 bases between the germline ends.

The chain carries TRBV5-1 and TRBJ1-1, with 7 bases lining up with TRBD1. The V gene end was trimmed by 3 bases and the J gene end by 11 bases; junction bases not matched to a gene: 10. Germline values: CDR1 SGHRS, CDR2 YFSETQ. CDR3 length: 13 residues. The CDR3 loop reads CASSSKFTGDAFF. DNA of the CDR3: TGCGCCAGCAGCTCAAAATTCACAGGGGATGCTTTCTTT.

The chain joins TRBV6-5 to TRBJ2-7; 9 bases are shared with TRBD2. The junction had 7 bases not matched to a gene; V was cut back by 7 bases and J by 3 bases. CDR1 and CDR2 from the germline V gene are MNHEY and SVGAGI. This CDR3 is built from 14 residues. The CDR3 reads CASTLLAGNYEQYF. The CDR3 DNA follows: TGTGCCAGCACCCTGCTAGCGGGGAACTACGAGCAGTACTTC.

The rearrangement joins TRBV30 to TRBJ2-1, with unresolved D. V gave up 0 bases and J gave up 0 bases, with 3 bases separating them. The CDR3 covers 13 residues. Germline-derived CDR1 and CDR2 are GTSNPN and SVGIG (reference sequence). As DNA, the CDR3 is TGTGCCTGGAGTGTAGGCTCCTACAATGAGCAGTTCTTC. Translation: CAWSVGSYNEQFF.

The chain has TRBV27 and TRBJ2-1; TRBD2 aligns across 11 bases. CDR3 length: 14 amino acids. V shed 6 bases, J shed 4 bases, and the junction held 2 bases outside the gene matches. Looked up from germline, CDR1 is MNHEY and CDR2 is SMNVEV (reference sequence). The CDR3 is CASRGLAVYNEQFF. The CDR3 DNA follows: TGTGCCAGCAGGGGACTAGCGGTTTACAATGAGCAGTTCTTC.

J is TRBJ2-7 and V is TRBV7-9; D is unclear. Trimming left V 3 bases short and J 2 bases short, with 5 bases between. Germline V gene sequence: CDR1 SEHNR, CDR2 FQNEAQ (reference sequence). The CDR3 runs 12 residues. CDR3 in amino acids: CASSFSPYEQYF. The CDR3 coding sequence is TGTGCCAGCAGCTTTTCCCCCTACGAGCAGTACTTC.